This TCR beta chain derives from a study of blood T cell repertoires in COVID-19. Study at large: Collection of acute and convalescent COVID-19 samples took place in the United States, Italy and Spain. Sources were T cells, B-cell-depleted T cells, or PBMCs; the material itself was cDNA or gDNA.

This clone has a single count. Original processing methods: Reference gene primer amplification in the assay estimated nucleated cell counts. Data came from immunoSEQ multiplex PCR; TCRdb stores just in-frame clones and leaves some out. The V and J calls and clone size come from that table; D and trimming were worked out from the DNA. The data show about 92,000 clones, about 70% seen once. What was sequenced was peripheral blood. The TCR comes from a woman aged 60-70 years in a cohort sampled during active or convalescent COVID-19.

The CDR3 protein is CAISDWQNTGELFF. The CDR3 DNA follows: TGTGCCATCAGTGATTGGCAGAACACCGGGGAGCTGTTTTTT. This sequence joins TRBV10-3 and TRBJ2-2; no firm D call. From germline, CDR1 is ENHRY and CDR2 SYGVKD. Trimming left V 3 bases short and J 1 base short, with 6 bases between. The CDR3 has 14 amino acids.